The 20 T cell receptor beta chains below were found in one sample sequenced in a study of cytomegalovirus exposure and HLA in healthy donors. Only in-frame clones appear in the TCRdb table, and some are missing; sequencing was by immunoSEQ multiplex PCR. Of 100,000 to 150,000 clones listed, about 94% are singletons. Sequencing was carried out using PBMCs. The receptors stem from a young woman in good health and CMV-seronegative.

The V and J genes are TRBV6-5 and TRBJ1-2, with a tentative D call TRBD1 (6 bases). The germline V gene encodes CDR1 MNHEY and CDR2 SVGAGI. Trimming removed 0 bases at V and 4 bases at J, with 12 bases between. This CDR3 region has 15 residues. The CDR3 protein is CASSYSWGGGYGYTF. The CDR3 nucleotides read TGTGCCAGCAGTTACTCGTGGGGGGGCGGCTATGGCTACACCTTC.

The gene calls are TRBV19 and TRBJ2-7; D not resolved. The V gene lost 0 bases and the J gene lost 6 bases, with 15 bases spanning the gap. The CDR3 runs to 15 residues. Germline-derived CDR1 and CDR2 are LNHDA and SQIVND (reference sequence). CDR3 amino acids: CASSIDPLSSGEQYF. CDR3 bases: TGTGCCAGTAGTATAGATCCACTCTCCTCGGGCGAGCAGTACTTC.

V usage is TRBV2 and J usage is TRBJ2-1, with 10 bases lining up with TRBD2. J was trimmed by 4 bases and V by 6 bases; bases with no gene match: 3. CDR1 and CDR2 from the germline V gene are SNHLY and FYNNEI. The CDR3 spans 14 residues. This chain's CDR3 is CASSGTSAYNEQFF. CDR3 DNA sequence: TGTGCCAGCAGCGGGACTAGCGCGTACAATGAGCAGTTCTTC.

V gene TRBV2 combines with J gene TRBJ2-1; D is unresolved. Germline V gene sequence: CDR1 SNHLY, CDR2 FYNNEI. The V gene lost 6 bases and the J gene lost 7 bases, with 7 bases spanning the gap. CDR3 length equals 11 residues. Here the CDR3 DNA reads TGTGCCAGCAGAAACGAGAATGAGCAGTTCTTC. This sequence encodes CASRNENEQFF.

The CDR3 coding sequence is TGTGCCAGCAGCTTGCTGAGGCGGGTAGCGGGGGGCACAGATACGCAGTATTTT. Its translation is CASSLLRRVAGGTDTQYF. The chain joins TRBV5-6 to TRBJ2-3; 9 nucleotides match TRBD2. V trimming: 1 base; J trimming: 1 base; junction bases outside the gene matches: 10. CDR1 and CDR2 from the germline V gene are SGHDT and YYEEEE. The CDR3 is 18 amino acids. The variable domain in full, completed from reference TRBV5-6 and TRBJ2-3, reads DAGVTQSPTHLIKTRGQQVTLRCSPKSGHDTVSWYQQALGQGPQFIFQYYEEEERQRGNFPDRFSGHQFPNYSSELNVNALLLGDSALYLCASSLLRRVAGGTDTQYFGPGTRLTVL.

The rearrangement joins TRBV25-1 to TRBJ1-6; 8 nucleotides agree with TRBD1. In germline, CDR1 is MGHDK, CDR2 SYGVNS. The CDR3 is 16 residues long. After removal of 3 bases from V and 4 bases from J, the junction contained 5 bases not matched to a gene. CDR3 DNA: TGTGCCAGCAGTGAGGGGAGGGACAGGTATAATTCACCCCTCCACTTT. It yields the protein CASSEGRDRYNSPLHF. The full variable domain, with the rest looked up from reference TRBV25-1 and TRBJ1-6, is EADIYQTPRYLVIGTGKKITLECSQTMGHDKMYWYQQDPGMELHLIHYSYGVNSTEKGDLSSESTVSRIRTEHFPLTLESARPSHTSQYLCASSEGRDRYNSPLHFGNGTRLTVT.

This clone was detected only a few times. The chain links TRBV7-9 to TRBJ1-1, with a possible D match to TRBD1 (6 bases). This CDR3 has 15 amino acids. Trimming took off 6 bases at V and 0 bases at J, with 14 bases between the two ends. Germline V gene sequence: CDR1 SEHNR, CDR2 FQNEAQ (reference sequence). CDR3 DNA: TGTGCCAGCAGGGAAGAAGGACAGTTGAACACTGAAGCTTTCTTT. Protein sequence: CASREEGQLNTEAFF.

The rearrangement uses TRBV5-1 and TRBJ2-5; D unclear. From germline, CDR1 is SGHRS and CDR2 YFSETQ. Trimming stripped 0 bases from V and 2 bases from J, with 8 bases between. This CDR3 spans 14 amino acids. CDR3: CASSLAYSQETQYF. CDR3 sequence (DNA): TGCGCCAGCAGCTTGGCATACTCGCAAGAGACCCAGTACTTC. Together with reference TRBV5-1 and TRBJ2-5, the CDR3 gives the full variable domain: KAGVTQTPRYLIKTRGQQVTLSCSPISGHRSVSWYQQTPGQGLQFLFEYFSETQRNKGNFPGRFSGRQFSNSRSEMNVSTLELGDSALYLCASSLAYSQETQYFGPGTRLLVL.

The chain links TRBV27 to TRBJ2-3; TRBD1 agrees at 10 bases. Germline loops: CDR1 MNHEY, CDR2 SMNVEV (reference sequence). The V and J ends lost 3 bases and 5 bases, in that order; junction bases with no gene match: 8. The CDR3 spans 16 residues. As DNA, the CDR3 is TGTGCCAGCAGTTTCCGACAGGGGGCTGGTGGAGATACGCAGTATTTT. Protein: CASSFRQGAGGDTQYF.

The genes are TRBV2 and TRBJ2-7; D possibly corresponds to TRBD1 (6 bases). V gave up 3 bases and J gave up 4 bases, with 16 bases separating them. Germline V gives CDR1 SNHLY, CDR2 FYNNEI. This CDR3 has 15 amino acids. CDR3 loop: CASSEEVPGAYEQYF. The CDR3 DNA reads TGTGCCAGCAGTGAGGAGGTACCAGGGGCGTACGAGCAGTACTTC.

This clone was picked up one time. The chain recombines TRBV29-1 with TRBJ2-7, with TRBD2 matching 7 bases. The germline V gene encodes CDR1 SQVTM and CDR2 ANQGSEA. J lost 6 bases, V lost 2 bases, and 10 bases had no gene match. The CDR3 sequence is 14 residues long. CDR3: CSVEWGGSAGEQYF. CDR3 nucleotide sequence: TGCAGCGTTGAATGGGGCGGGAGCGCGGGCGAGCAGTACTTC.

The chain is built from TRBV27 and TRBJ2-7; D is perhaps TRBD2 (7 bases). Germline V gene data show CDR1 as MNHEY and CDR2 as SMNVEV (reference sequence). Trimming shortened V by 5 bases and J by 3 bases, and 17 bases separated the two germline ends. This CDR3 has 15 amino acids. CDR3 protein: CASSPAGGLNYEQYF. CDR3 in DNA: TGTGCCAGCAGTCCCGCCGGGGGGCTAAACTACGAGCAGTACTTC.

The rearrangement links TRBV19 to TRBJ2-5; 9 nucleotides match TRBD1. The CDR3 is 14 residues long. The junction had 5 bases not matched to a gene; V was cut back by 5 bases and J by 4 bases. Germline-derived CDR1 and CDR2 are LNHDA and SQIVND (reference sequence). The CDR3 nucleotides read TGTGCCAGTAGTGCGACAGGGGGTCGAGAGACCCAGTACTTC. It encodes CASSATGGRETQYF.

The chain links TRBV10-2 to TRBJ1-3; 7 bases match TRBD1. The V gene's germline CDR1 is WSHSY and CDR2 SAAADI. With V trimmed by 6 bases and J by 3 bases, 2 bases remained unmatched. The CDR3 covers 13 residues. The CDR3 sequence: CASRGTDGNTIYF. The CDR3 DNA reads as TGCGCCAGCAGGGGGACAGATGGAAACACCATATATTTT.

The chain couples TRBV5-6 to TRBJ2-7, with D perhaps matching TRBD2 (5 bases). Trimming pared 0 bases from V and 2 bases from J, leaving 9 bases between. The CDR3 has 14 amino acids. Germline assignment: CDR1 SGHDT and CDR2 YYEEEE. CDR3 in DNA: TGTGCCAGCAGCTTGGCCACGGGGACCTACGAGCAGTACTTC. This sequence encodes CASSLATGTYEQYF.

This chain connects TRBV7-9 to TRBJ2-7, with a tentative D call TRBD1 (5 bases). Germline-derived CDR1 and CDR2 are SEHNR and FQNEAQ (reference sequence). The germline V and J ends were trimmed by 1 base and 3 bases, with 13 bases remaining between them. The CDR3 extends over 15 amino acids. CDR3 protein: CASSLVTQGNYEQYF. CDR3 sequence (DNA): TGTGCCAGCAGCTTAGTAACGCAGGGAAACTACGAGCAGTACTTC. Full variable domain (rest looked up from reference TRBV7-9 and TRBJ2-7): DTGVSQNPRHKITKRGQNVTFRCDPISEHNRLYWYRQTLGQGPEFLTYFQNEAQLEKSRLLSDRFSAERPKGSFSTLEIQRTEQGDSAMYLCASSLVTQGNYEQYFGPGTRLTVT.

CDR3 nucleotide sequence: TGTGCCAGCAGCTCAGGGGGCTTGGGCACTGAAGCTTTCTTT. It specifies CASSSGGLGTEAFF. V and J are TRBV7-6 and TRBJ1-1; 8 nucleotides align to TRBD1. CDR1 is SGHVS and CDR2 is FNYEAQ in the germline V gene. The CDR3 has 14 amino acids. V was clipped by 4 bases and J by 4 bases; unmatched bases: 5. Variable domain in full (rest from reference TRBV7-6 and TRBJ1-1): GAGVSQSPRYKVTKRGQDVALRCDPISGHVSLYWYRQALGQGPEFLTYFNYEAQQDKSGLPNDRFSAERPEGSISTLTIQRTEQRDSAMYRCASSSGGLGTEAFFGQGTRLTVV.

The chain joins TRBV28 to TRBJ1-4; TRBD1 agrees at 10 bases. The CDR3 is made up of 14 amino acids. CDR1 is MDHEN, CDR2 SYDVKM, per germline. V lost 6 bases, J lost 7 bases, and 5 bases stayed unmatched. The CDR3 here is CASRLTGGVEKLFF. CDR3 in DNA: TGTGCCAGCAGGTTGACAGGGGGCGTTGAAAAACTGTTTTTT. Together with reference TRBV28 and TRBJ1-4, the CDR3 gives the full variable domain: DVKVTQSSRYLVKRTGEKVFLECVQDMDHENMFWYRQDPGLGLRLIYFSYDVKMKEKGDIPEGYSVSREKKERFSLILESASTNQTSMYLCASRLTGGVEKLFFGSGTQLSVL.

The chain couples TRBV5-1 to TRBJ2-1; D not resolved. Per the germline V gene, CDR1 is SGHRS and CDR2 is YFSETQ. CDR3 size: 13 residues. The germline V and J ends were trimmed by 3 bases and 7 bases, with 11 bases remaining between them. The CDR3 loop reads CASSSNRGNEQFF. As DNA, the CDR3 is TGCGCCAGCAGCTCCAACCGCGGAAATGAGCAGTTCTTC.

This sequence joins TRBV2 and TRBJ2-1; 7 bases map to TRBD2. Germline CDR1 is SNHLY and CDR2 is FYNNEI. CDR3 length equals 14 residues. The V segment lost 8 bases and the J segment 2 bases; nucleotides outside the gene matches: 6. This CDR3 is CASRLAGAYNEQFF. CDR3 coding DNA: TGTGCCAGCCGCCTGGCGGGGGCCTACAATGAGCAGTTCTTC.